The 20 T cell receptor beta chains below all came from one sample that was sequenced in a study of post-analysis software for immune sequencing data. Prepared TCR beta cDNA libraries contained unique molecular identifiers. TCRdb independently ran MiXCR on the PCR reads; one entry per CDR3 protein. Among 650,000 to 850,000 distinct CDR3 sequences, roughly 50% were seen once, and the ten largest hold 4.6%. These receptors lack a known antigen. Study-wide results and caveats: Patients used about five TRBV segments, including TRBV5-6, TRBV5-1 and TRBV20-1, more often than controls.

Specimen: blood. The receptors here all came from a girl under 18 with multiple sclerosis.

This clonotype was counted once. CDR3 nucleotide sequence: TGTGCCATCAGTGATCAGCAAAACAGGGGCCGGGGTGAGCAGTTCTTC. Translated: CAISDQQNRGRGEQFF. The rearrangement links TRBV10-3 to TRBJ2-1, with TRBD1 matching 7 bases. This CDR3 region has 16 residues. The V segment lost 3 bases and the J segment 9 bases; nucleotides outside the gene matches: 14. Germline CDR1 and CDR2: ENHRY and SYGVKD.

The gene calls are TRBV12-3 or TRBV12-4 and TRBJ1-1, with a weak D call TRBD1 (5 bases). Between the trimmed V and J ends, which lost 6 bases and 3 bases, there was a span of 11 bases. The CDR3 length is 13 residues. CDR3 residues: CASRYQGYTEAFF. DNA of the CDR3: TGTGCCAGCAGATATCAGGGCTACACTGAAGCTTTCTTT.

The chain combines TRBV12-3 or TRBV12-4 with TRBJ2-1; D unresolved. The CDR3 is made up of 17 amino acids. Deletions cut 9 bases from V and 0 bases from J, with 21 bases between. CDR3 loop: CASGLISGAVSYNEQFF. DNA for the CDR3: TGTGCCAGTGGGTTGATCTCAGGTGCGGTCTCCTACAATGAGCAGTTCTTC.

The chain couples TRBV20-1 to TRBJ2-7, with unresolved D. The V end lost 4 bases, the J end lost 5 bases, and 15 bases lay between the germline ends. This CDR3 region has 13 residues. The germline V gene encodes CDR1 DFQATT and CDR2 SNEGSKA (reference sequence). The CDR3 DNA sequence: TGCAGTGCTACCGCGCGAGTTGGTCACGAGCAGTACTTC. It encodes CSATARVGHEQYF.

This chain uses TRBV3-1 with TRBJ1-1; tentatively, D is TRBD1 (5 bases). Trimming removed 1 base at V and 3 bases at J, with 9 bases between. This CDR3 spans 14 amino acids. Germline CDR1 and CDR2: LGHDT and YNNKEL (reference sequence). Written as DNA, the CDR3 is TGTGCCAGCAGCCAAGGTACGGGGCACACTGAAGCTTTCTTT. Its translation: CASSQGTGHTEAFF.

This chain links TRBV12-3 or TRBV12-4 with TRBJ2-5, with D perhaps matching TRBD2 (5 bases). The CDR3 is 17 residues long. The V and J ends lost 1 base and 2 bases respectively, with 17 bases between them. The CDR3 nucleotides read TGTGCCAGCAGTTTAGAATGGAGGAGTCAGGAGCAAGAGACCCAGTACTTC. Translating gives CASSLEWRSQEQETQYF.

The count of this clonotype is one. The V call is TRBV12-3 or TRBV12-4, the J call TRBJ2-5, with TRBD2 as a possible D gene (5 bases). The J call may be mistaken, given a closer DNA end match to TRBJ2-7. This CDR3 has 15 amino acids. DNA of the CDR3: TGTGCCAGCAGTTTAGGTCACCACACCGGAGGCGAGCAGTACTTC. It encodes CASSLGHHTGGEQYF.

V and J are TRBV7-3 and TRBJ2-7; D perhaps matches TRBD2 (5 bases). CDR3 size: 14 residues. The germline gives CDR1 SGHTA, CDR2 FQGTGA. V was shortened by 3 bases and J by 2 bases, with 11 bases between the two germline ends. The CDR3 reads CASSLLDGAYEQYF. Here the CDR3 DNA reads TGTGCCAGCAGCTTGCTCGACGGGGCCTACGAGCAGTACTTC.

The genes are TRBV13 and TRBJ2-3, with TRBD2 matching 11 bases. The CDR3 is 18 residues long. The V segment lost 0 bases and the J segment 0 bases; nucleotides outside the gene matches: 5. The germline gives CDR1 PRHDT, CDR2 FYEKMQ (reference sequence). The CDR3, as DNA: TGTGCCAGCAGCTTAGGCGCGGGACTAGCGGACAGCACAGATACGCAGTATTTT. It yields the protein CASSLGAGLADSTDTQYF. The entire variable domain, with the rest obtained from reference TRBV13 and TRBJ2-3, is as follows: AAGVIQSPRHLIKEKRETATLKCYPIPRHDTVYWYQQGPGQDPQFLISFYEKMQSDKGSIPDRFSAQQFSDYHSELNMSSLELGDSALYFCASSLGAGLADSTDTQYFGPGTRLTVL.

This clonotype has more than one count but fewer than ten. CDR3 region: CASSQAGSSYNEQFF. CDR3 DNA: TGTGCCAGCAGCCAAGCGGGTAGCTCCTACAATGAGCAGTTCTTC. The J gene is TRBJ2-1, the V gene TRBV27; TRBD2 is a possible D gene (6 bases). Trimming stripped 6 bases from V and 0 bases from J, with 12 bases between. Germline values: CDR1 MNHEY, CDR2 SMNVEV (reference sequence). The length of the CDR3 is 15 residues.

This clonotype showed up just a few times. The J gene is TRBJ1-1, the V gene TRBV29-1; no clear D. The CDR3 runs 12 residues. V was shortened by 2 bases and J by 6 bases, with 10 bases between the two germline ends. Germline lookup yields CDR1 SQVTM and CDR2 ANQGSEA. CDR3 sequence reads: CSVETGGAEAFF. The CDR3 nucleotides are TGCAGCGTTGAAACGGGTGGAGCTGAAGCTTTCTTT. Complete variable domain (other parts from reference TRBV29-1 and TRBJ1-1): SAVISQKPSRDICQRGTSLTIQCQVDSQVTMMFWYRQQPGQSLTLIATANQGSEATYESGFVIDKFPISRPNLTFSTLTVSNMSPEDSSIYLCSVETGGAEAFFGQGTRLTVV.

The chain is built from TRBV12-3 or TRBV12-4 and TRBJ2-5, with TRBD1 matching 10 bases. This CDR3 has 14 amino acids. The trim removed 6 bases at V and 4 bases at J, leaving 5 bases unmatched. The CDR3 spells CASSLTGGRETQYF. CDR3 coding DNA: TGTGCCAGCAGCTTGACAGGGGGCCGAGAGACCCAGTACTTC.

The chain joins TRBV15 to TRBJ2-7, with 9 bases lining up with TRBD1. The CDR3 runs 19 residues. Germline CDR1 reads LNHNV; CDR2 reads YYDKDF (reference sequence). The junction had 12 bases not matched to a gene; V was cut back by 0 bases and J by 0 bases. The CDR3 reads CATSRERGTGYAISYEQYF. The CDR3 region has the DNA TGTGCCACCAGCAGAGAGCGAGGGACAGGGTACGCGATCTCCTACGAGCAGTACTTC.

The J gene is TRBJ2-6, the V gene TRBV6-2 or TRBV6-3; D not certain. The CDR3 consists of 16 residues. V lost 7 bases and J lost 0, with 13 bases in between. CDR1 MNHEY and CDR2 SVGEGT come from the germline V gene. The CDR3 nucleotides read TGTGCCAGCACCTCCCAGCTTAGCTCTGGGGCCAACGTCCTGACTTTC. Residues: CASTSQLSSGANVLTF.

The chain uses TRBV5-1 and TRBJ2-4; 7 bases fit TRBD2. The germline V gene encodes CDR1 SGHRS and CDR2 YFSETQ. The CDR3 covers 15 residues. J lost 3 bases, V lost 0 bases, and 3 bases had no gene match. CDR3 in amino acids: CASSLGLALKNIQYF. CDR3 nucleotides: TGCGCCAGCAGCTTGGGACTAGCCCTCAAAAACATTCAGTACTTC. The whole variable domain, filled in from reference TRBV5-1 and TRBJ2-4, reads KAGVTQTPRYLIKTRGQQVTLSCSPISGHRSVSWYQQTPGQGLQFLFEYFSETQRNKGNFPGRFSGRQFSNSRSEMNVSTLELGDSALYLCASSLGLALKNIQYFGAGTRLSVL.

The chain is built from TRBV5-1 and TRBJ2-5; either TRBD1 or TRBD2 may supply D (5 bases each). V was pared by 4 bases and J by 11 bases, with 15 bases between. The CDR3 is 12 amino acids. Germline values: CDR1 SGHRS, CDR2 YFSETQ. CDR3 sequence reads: CASSKGVGEQYF. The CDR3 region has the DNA TGCGCCAGCAGCAAAGGGGTAGGGGAGCAGTACTTC.

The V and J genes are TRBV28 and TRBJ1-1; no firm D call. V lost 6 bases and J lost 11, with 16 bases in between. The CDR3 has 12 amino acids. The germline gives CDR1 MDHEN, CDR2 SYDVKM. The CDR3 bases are TGTGCCAGCAGCCTCCCCGTTACCGGGGCTTTCTTT. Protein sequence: CASSLPVTGAFF.

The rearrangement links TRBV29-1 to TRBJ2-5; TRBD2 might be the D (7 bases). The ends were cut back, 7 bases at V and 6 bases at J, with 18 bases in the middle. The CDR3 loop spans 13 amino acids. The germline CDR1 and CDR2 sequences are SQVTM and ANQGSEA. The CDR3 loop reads CSELTGGEKTQYF. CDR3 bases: TGCAGCGAGTTAACGGGGGGCGAAAAGACCCAGTACTTC.

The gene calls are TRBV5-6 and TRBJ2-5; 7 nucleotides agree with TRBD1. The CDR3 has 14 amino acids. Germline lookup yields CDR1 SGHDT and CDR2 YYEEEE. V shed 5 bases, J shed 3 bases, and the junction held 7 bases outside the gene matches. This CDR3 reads CASRLTGEKETQYF. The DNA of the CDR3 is TGTGCCAGCAGACTAACAGGGGAAAAAGAGACCCAGTACTTC.

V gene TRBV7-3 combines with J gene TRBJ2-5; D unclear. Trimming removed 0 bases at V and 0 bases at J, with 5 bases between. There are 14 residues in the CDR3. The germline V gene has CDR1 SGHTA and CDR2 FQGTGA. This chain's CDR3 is CASSLTPNQETQYF. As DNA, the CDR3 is TGTGCCAGCAGCTTAACACCCAACCAAGAGACCCAGTACTTC.